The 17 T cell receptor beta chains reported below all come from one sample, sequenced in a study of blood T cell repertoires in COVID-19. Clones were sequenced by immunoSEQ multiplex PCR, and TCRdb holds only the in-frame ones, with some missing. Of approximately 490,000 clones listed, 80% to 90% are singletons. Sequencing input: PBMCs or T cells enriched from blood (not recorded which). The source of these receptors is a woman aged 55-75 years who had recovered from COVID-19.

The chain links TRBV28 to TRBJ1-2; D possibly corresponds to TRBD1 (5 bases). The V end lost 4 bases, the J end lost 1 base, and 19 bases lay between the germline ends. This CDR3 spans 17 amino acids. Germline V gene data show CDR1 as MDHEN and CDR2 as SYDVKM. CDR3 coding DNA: TGTGCCAGCAGTTGGGGTATGGGGGGTCCGGATAACTATGGCTACACCTTC. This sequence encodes CASSWGMGGPDNYGYTF.

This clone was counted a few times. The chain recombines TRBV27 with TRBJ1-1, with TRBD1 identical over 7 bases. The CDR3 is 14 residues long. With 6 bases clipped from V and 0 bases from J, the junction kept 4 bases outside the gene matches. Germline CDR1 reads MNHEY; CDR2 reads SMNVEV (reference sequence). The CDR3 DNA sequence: TGTGCCAGCAGAGTGGGACAGTTGAACACTGAAGCTTTCTTT. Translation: CASRVGQLNTEAFF.

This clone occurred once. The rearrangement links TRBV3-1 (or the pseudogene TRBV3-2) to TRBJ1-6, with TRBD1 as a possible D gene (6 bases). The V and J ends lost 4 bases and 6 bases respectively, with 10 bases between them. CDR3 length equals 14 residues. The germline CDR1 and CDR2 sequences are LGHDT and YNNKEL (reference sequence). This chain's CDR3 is CASSRGGPNSPLHF. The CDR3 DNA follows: TGTGCCAGCAGCCGGGGGGGCCCTAATTCACCCCTCCACTTT.

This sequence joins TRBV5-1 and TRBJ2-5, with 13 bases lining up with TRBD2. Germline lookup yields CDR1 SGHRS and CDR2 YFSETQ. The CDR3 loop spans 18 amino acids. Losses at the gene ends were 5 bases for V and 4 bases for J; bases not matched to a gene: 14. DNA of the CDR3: TGCGCCAGCAGTCCCGGGCGACTAGCGGGGGGCCTCCGAGAGACCCAGTACTTC. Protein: CASSPGRLAGGLRETQYF.

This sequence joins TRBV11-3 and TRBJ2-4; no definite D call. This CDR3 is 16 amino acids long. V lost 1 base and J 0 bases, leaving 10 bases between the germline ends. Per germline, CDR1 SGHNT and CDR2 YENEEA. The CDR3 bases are TGTGCCAGCAGCTTAGGCAGACCGGGAGCCAAAAACATTCAGTACTTC. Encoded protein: CASSLGRPGAKNIQYF.

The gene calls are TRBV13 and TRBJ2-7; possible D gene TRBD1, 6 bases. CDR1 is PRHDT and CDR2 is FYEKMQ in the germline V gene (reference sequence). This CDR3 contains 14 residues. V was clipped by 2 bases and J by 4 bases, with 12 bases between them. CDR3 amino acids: CASSLRGFGYEQYF. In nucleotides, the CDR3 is TGTGCCAGCAGCTTAAGGGGGTTCGGGTACGAGCAGTACTTC.

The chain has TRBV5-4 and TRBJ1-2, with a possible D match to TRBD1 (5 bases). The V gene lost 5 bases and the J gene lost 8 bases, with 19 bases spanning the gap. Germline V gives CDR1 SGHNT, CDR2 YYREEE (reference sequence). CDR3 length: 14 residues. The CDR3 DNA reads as TGTGCCAGCAGGCGCTTGGGGGGAATGGACGGCTACACCTTC. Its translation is CASRRLGGMDGYTF. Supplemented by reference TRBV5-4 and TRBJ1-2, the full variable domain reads ETGVTQSPTHLIKTRGQQVTLRCSSQSGHNTVSWYQQALGQGPQFIFQYYREEENGRGNFPPRFSGLQFPNYSSELNVNALELDDSALYLCASRRLGGMDGYTFGSGTRLTVV.

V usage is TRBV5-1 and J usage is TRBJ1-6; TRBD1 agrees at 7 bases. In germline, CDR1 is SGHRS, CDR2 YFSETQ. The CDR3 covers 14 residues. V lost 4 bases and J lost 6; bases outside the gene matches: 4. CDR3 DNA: TGCGCCAGCAGCGGCGGGACAGCTAATTCACCCCTCCACTTT. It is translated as CASSGGTANSPLHF.

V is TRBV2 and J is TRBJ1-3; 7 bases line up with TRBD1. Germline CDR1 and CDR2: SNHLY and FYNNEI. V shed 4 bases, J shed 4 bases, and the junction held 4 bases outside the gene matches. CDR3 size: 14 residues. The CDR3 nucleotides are TGTGCCAGCAGTGCCCGGGACAGCGGAAACACCATATATTTT. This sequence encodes CASSARDSGNTIYF.

The CDR3 nucleotides are TGTGCCAGCAGCTCCTTCGGGACAGTTGAAGCTTTCTTT. This sequence encodes CASSSFGTVEAFF. This rearrangement joins TRBV5-5 to TRBJ1-1; 7 positions match TRBD1. V shed 3 bases and J 7 bases; nucleotides not matched to a gene: 6. The CDR3 extends over 13 amino acids. Germline V CDR1 and CDR2: SGHKS, YYEKEE (reference sequence).

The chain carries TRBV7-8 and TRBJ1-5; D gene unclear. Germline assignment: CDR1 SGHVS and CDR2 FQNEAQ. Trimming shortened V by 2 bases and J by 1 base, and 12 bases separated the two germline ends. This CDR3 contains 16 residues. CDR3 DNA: TGTGCCAGCAGCTTATTCGGCAGAGGGAGCAATCAGCCCCAGCATTTT. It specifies CASSLFGRGSNQPQHF.

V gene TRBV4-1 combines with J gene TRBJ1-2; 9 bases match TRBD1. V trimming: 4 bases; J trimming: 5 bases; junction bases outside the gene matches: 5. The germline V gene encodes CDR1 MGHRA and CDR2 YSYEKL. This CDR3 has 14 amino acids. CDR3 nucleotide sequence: TGCGCCAGCAGCCCGGACAGGGGAAGTTATGGCTACACCTTC. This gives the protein CASSPDRGSYGYTF.

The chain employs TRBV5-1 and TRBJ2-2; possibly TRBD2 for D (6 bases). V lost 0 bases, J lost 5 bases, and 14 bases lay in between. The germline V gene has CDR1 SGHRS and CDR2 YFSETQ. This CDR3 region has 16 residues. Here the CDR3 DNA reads TGCGCCAGCAGCTTGGAAGGGTCAGGAGGGACCGGGGAGCTGTTTTTT. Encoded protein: CASSLEGSGGTGELFF.

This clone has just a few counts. DNA of the CDR3: TGTGCCATCAGTCCGGGACAGGGGCTTACTCCCCTCCACTTT. It yields the protein CAISPGQGLTPLHF. This chain links TRBV10-3 with TRBJ1-6, with 10 bases lining up with TRBD1. Looked up from germline, CDR1 is ENHRY and CDR2 is SYGVKD. This CDR3 has 14 amino acids. With V trimmed by 5 bases and J by 13 bases, 8 bases remained unmatched.

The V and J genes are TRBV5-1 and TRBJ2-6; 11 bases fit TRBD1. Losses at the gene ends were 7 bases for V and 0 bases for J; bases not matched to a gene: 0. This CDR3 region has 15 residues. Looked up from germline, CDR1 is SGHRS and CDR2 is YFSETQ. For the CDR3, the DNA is TGCGCCAGCGGGACAGGGGGCTCTGGGGCCAACGTCCTGACTTTC. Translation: CASGTGGSGANVLTF. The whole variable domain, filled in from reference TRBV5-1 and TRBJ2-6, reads KAGVTQTPRYLIKTRGQQVTLSCSPISGHRSVSWYQQTPGQGLQFLFEYFSETQRNKGNFPGRFSGRQFSNSRSEMNVSTLELGDSALYLCASGTGGSGANVLTFGAGSRLTVL.

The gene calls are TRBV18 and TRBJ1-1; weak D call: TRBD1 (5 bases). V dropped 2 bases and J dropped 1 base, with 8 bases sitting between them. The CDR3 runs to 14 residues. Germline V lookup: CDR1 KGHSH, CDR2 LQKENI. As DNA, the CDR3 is TGTGCCAGCTCACCAAAGGGGCCGAACACTGAAGCTTTCTTT. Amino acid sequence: CASSPKGPNTEAFF.

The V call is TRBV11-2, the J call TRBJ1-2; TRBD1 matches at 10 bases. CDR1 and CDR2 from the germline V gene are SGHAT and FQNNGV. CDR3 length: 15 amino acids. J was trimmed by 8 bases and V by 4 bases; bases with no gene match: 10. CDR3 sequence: CASSSGQGGSRGYTF. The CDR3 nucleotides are TGTGCCAGCAGCTCAGGACAGGGGGGTTCAAGGGGCTACACCTTC. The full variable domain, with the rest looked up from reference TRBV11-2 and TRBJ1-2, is EAGVAQSPRYKIIEKRQSVAFWCNPISGHATLYWYQQILGQGPKLLIQFQNNGVVDDSQLPKDRFSAERLKGVDSTLKIQPAKLEDSAVYLCASSSGQGGSRGYTFGSGTRLTVV.